The TCR beta chain under discussion was sequenced for a study of OX40 agonist ivuxolimab in advanced cancers. Across the whole study: Of the participants, about 40% had some prior anti-PD-1, anti-PD-L1 or anti-CTLA-4 therapy, which was allowed.

The V and J ends lost 1 base and 4 bases respectively, with 7 bases between them. Germline CDR1 reads SQVTM; CDR2 reads ANQGSEA. The CDR3 has 12 amino acids. General study points: Averaged across samples, CD8+ T cells carried more expanded clones than CD4+ did.

This clone was found many times. Its antigen is not known. Method: immunoSEQ multiplex PCR; TCRdb's copy keeps in-frame clones and lacks some. The sample lists tens of thousands of clones, 75% to 90% occurring once. Autoimmune disease history or systemic immunosuppression barred patients. This sequence joins TRBV29-1 and TRBJ1-1, with D unresolved. Sequencing used CD4+ or CD8+ T cells sorted from blood, obtained in a trial of the OX40 agonist ivuxolimab. The sequence derives from an adult with an advanced solid tumor such as melanoma, head and neck, liver or kidney cancer. CDR3 amino acids: CSVEGQFTEAFF. The CDR3 DNA sequence: TGCAGCGTTGAAGGGCAGTTCACTGAAGCTTTCTTT.